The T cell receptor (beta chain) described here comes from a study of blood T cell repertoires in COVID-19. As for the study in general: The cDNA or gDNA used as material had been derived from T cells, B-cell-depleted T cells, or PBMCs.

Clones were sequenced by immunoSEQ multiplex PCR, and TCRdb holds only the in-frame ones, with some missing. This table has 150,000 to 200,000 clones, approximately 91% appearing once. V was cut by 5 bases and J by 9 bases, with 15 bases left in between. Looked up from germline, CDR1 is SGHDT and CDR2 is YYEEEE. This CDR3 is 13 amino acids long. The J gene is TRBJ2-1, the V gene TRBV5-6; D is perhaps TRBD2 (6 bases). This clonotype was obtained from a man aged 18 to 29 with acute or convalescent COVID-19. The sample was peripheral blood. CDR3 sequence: CASRVAGGFEQFF. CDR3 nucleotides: TGTGCCAGCAGGGTAGCCGGGGGATTTGAGCAGTTCTTC.